Following are 7 T cell receptor beta chains from one sample sequenced in a study of T-cell memory formation after mild COVID-19. TCRdb reanalysed the 5' RACE reads using MiXCR and keeps one entry per CDR3 protein. In the table there are about 180,000 distinct CDR3 sequences, approximately 18% of which are singletons. Sequencing was carried out using PBMCs or a T cell subset sorted from them (not recorded which). Receptors were obtained from a man aged 18 to 35 who had mild COVID-19 (a few samples of this study predate the infection). Cell type and time point are not known.

This clonotype was picked up many times. In DNA, the CDR3 is TGCGCCAGCAGCTTGGATCCGTACACAGATACGCAGTATTTT. It codes for CASSLDPYTDTQYF. This chain connects TRBV5-1 to TRBJ2-3; no firm D call. The CDR3 totals 14 residues. Per the germline V gene, CDR1 is SGHRS and CDR2 is YFSETQ. The ends were cut back, 0 bases at V and 2 bases at J, with 7 bases in the middle.

CDR3 residues: CASSPGPRVQYF. CDR3 nucleotides: TGTGCCAGCAGCCCAGGTCCTCGGGTGCAGTATTTT. V usage is TRBV11-3 and J usage is TRBJ2-3; D is unresolved. The germline V gene has CDR1 SGHNT and CDR2 YENEEA. Deletions cut 5 bases from V and 11 bases from J, with 14 bases between. The CDR3 length is 12 residues.

The CDR3 spells CSASDPASGDNSPLHF. The DNA for the CDR3 is TGCAGTGCTAGTGATCCGGCCTCCGGGGACAATTCACCCCTCCACTTT. This chain joins TRBV20-1 and TRBJ1-6, with D perhaps TRBD1 (5 bases). V was trimmed by 3 bases and J by 7 bases, leaving 19 bases between them. The CDR3 runs to 16 residues. Germline assignment: CDR1 DFQATT and CDR2 SNEGSKA (reference sequence).

The V and J genes are TRBV7-2 and TRBJ1-6, with a possible D match to TRBD1 (5 bases). This CDR3 is 15 amino acids long. V lost 3 bases and J 10 bases, leaving 16 bases between the germline ends. Germline V gives CDR1 SGHTA, CDR2 FQGNSA. CDR3 nucleotide sequence: TGTGCCAGCAGCTTGGATTGGGGCGTCGGGTCACCCCTCCACTTT. Translation gives CASSLDWGVGSPLHF.

V gene TRBV12-3 or TRBV12-4 combines with J gene TRBJ2-3; 8 nucleotides match TRBD2. V shed 6 bases, J shed 11 bases, and the junction held 4 bases outside the gene matches. The CDR3 spans 11 residues. The CDR3 loop reads CASRAGTRQYF. For the CDR3, the DNA is TGTGCCAGCAGGGCAGGGACTAGGCAGTATTTT.

CDR3 nucleotides: TGTGCCAGCAGCTTAGCGGGGGGGGATGAGCAGTTCTTC. Its translation is CASSLAGGDEQFF. The rearrangement joins TRBV11-2 to TRBJ2-1, with 8 positions matching TRBD2. The germline gives CDR1 SGHAT, CDR2 FQNNGV. CDR3 length: 13 amino acids. V shed 1 base and J 8 bases; nucleotides not matched to a gene: 1. Supplemented by reference TRBV11-2 and TRBJ2-1, the full variable domain reads EAGVAQSPRYKIIEKRQSVAFWCNPISGHATLYWYQQILGQGPKLLIQFQNNGVVDDSQLPKDRFSAERLKGVDSTLKIQPAKLEDSAVYLCASSLAGGDEQFFGPGTRLTVL.

The CDR3 spells CASTLSGATYEQYF. CDR3 in DNA: TGTGCCAGCACCCTTAGCGGGGCGACCTACGAGCAGTACTTC. The chain couples TRBV12-3 or TRBV12-4 to TRBJ2-7; 8 positions match TRBD2. The length of the CDR3 is 14 residues. Trimming took 7 bases from V and 2 from J; bases not matched to a gene: 7.